This passage covers 22 T cell receptor beta chains from one sample sequenced in a study of blood T cell repertoires in COVID-19 (TCRdb year 2020). Libraries were constructed by the immunoSEQ multiplex PCR assay. Here the immuneACCESS table is served through TCRdb, limited to in-frame sequences with V and J called. Missing clones are a known gap in these copies; in checked studies unresolved V genes cover under half, and the rest lacks a known reason. This sample lists roughly 300,000 clones; 91% were detected once. Jointly, the top ten make up around 2.2% of the sample. What was sequenced was peripheral blood. The origin of the receptors is a woman in her twenties or thirties with COVID-19, enrolled during active disease.

The chain combines TRBV7-2 with TRBJ2-3; D unclear. CDR3 length: 11 residues. V shed 5 bases and J shed 7 bases, with 7 bases lying between them. Germline CDR1 and CDR2: SGHTA and FQGNSA. This chain's CDR3 is CASSTGYTQYF. CDR3 coding DNA: TGTGCCAGCAGCACGGGTTATACGCAGTATTTT.

The rearrangement links TRBV11-3 to TRBJ2-7; 8 bases line up with TRBD2. V shed 4 bases, J shed 5 bases, and the junction held 4 bases outside the gene matches. Germline V CDR1 and CDR2: SGHNT, YENEEA. The CDR3 is made up of 13 amino acids. The CDR3 bases are TGTGCCAGCAGCTCGACGGGACTAGACGAGCAGTACTTC. Its translation: CASSSTGLDEQYF.

The chain combines TRBV6-6 with TRBJ1-3; tentatively, D is TRBD1 (5 bases). The V gene's germline CDR1 is MNHNY and CDR2 SVGAGI (reference sequence). V lost 4 bases and J lost 2, with 12 bases in between. CDR3 size: 15 residues. Here the CDR3 DNA reads TGTGCCAGCAGTTTCGCCGGGGGAACTGGAAACACCATATATTTT. Protein product: CASSFAGGTGNTIYF.

This chain uses TRBV28 with TRBJ2-2; TRBD1 matches at 8 bases. CDR1 is MDHEN and CDR2 is SYDVKM in the germline V gene. The CDR3 extends over 15 amino acids. J lost 6 bases, V lost 5 bases, and 8 bases had no gene match. The chain's CDR3 is CASSASGTGAGELFF. The CDR3 region has the DNA TGTGCCAGCAGTGCATCCGGGACAGGAGCCGGGGAGCTGTTTTTT.

The chain carries TRBV6-5 and TRBJ1-3, with D possibly TRBD1 on 5 matching bases. With 5 bases removed from V and 0 bases from J, the gap between germline ends came to 11 bases. The CDR3 length is 15 residues. Germline lookup yields CDR1 MNHEY and CDR2 SVGAGI. In DNA form, the CDR3 reads TGTGCCAGCAGTCCGGGGGGGTTCTCTGGAAACACCATATATTTT. As protein: CASSPGGFSGNTIYF.

The V and J genes are TRBV5-4 and TRBJ1-2; D not resolved. V lost 1 base to trimming and J lost 9 bases, with 7 bases between them. The CDR3 covers 11 residues. The V gene's germline CDR1 is SGHNT and CDR2 YYREEE (reference sequence). The CDR3 nucleotides are TGTGCCAGCAGCTTGAGTGAGAGCTACACCTTC. This codes for CASSLSESYTF.

The chain joins TRBV7-2 to TRBJ1-4, with 8 bases fitting TRBD1. Per the germline V gene, CDR1 is SGHTA and CDR2 is FQGNSA. CDR3 length: 16 amino acids. Trimming at V came to 5 bases and at J to 7 bases, leaving 12 bases not matched to a gene. In nucleotides, the CDR3 is TGTGCCAGCAGCCGGACAGGGTTATATCCCAGTGAAAAACTGTTTTTT. Its protein product is CASSRTGLYPSEKLFF.

The rearrangement uses TRBV5-1 and TRBJ1-3, with D perhaps TRBD1 (5 bases). V dropped 1 base and J dropped 4 bases, with 12 bases sitting between them. The CDR3 has 15 residues. Germline V CDR1 and CDR2: SGHRS, YFSETQ. In DNA form, the CDR3 reads TGCGCCAGCAGCTTGTATGGGACTAAAGGAAACACCATATATTTT. Translated: CASSLYGTKGNTIYF.

The chain employs TRBV9 and TRBJ1-6, with D unresolved. Germline CDR1 reads SGDLS; CDR2 reads YYNGEE. The V gene lost 0 bases and the J gene lost 1 base, with 5 bases spanning the gap. This CDR3 spans 15 amino acids. The CDR3 loop reads CASSVGASYNSPLHF. The CDR3 nucleotides read TGTGCCAGCAGCGTAGGGGCATCCTATAATTCACCCCTCCACTTT. The whole variable domain, filled in from reference TRBV9 and TRBJ1-6, reads DSGVTQTPKHLITATGQRVTLRCSPRSGDLSVYWYQQSLDQGLQFLIQYYNGEERAKGNILERFSAQQFPDLHSELNLSSLELGDSALYFCASSVGASYNSPLHFGNGTRLTVT.

The V gene is TRBV12-3 or TRBV12-4, the J gene TRBJ1-2; 8 nucleotides line up with TRBD1. CDR3 length: 13 amino acids. J was trimmed by 4 bases and V by 7 bases; bases with no gene match: 5. The CDR3, as DNA: TGTGCCAGCACCCCGGACAGGGCCTATGGCTACACCTTC. Protein product: CASTPDRAYGYTF.

This clone was detected a few times. The rearrangement joins TRBV18 to TRBJ1-2, with 7 bases lining up with TRBD1. With 6 bases clipped from V and 4 bases from J, the junction kept 8 bases outside the gene matches. This CDR3 has 14 amino acids. CDR1 and CDR2 from the germline V gene are KGHSH and LQKENI. The CDR3 bases are TGTGCCAGCTCGGCCGAACAGGGGATCTATGGCTACACCTTC. Its translation is CASSAEQGIYGYTF.

Regarding this clone: This sample includes further DNA sequences coding for the same CDR3. The chain carries TRBV19 and TRBJ2-5; 7 bases line up with TRBD1. CDR3 size: 14 residues. CDR1 and CDR2 (germline): LNHDA, SQIVND (reference sequence). The junction had 8 bases not matched to a gene; V was cut back by 6 bases and J by 4 bases. The CDR3 protein is CASSPGGTGETQYF. For the CDR3, the DNA is TGTGCCAGTAGCCCAGGGGGTACTGGAGAGACCCAGTACTTC.

The chain employs TRBV5-1 and TRBJ2-1; TRBD1 matches at 9 bases. J gave up 4 bases and V 4 bases, and 6 bases lay outside the gene matches. The V gene's germline CDR1 is SGHRS and CDR2 YFSETQ. The CDR3 runs 15 residues. The CDR3 nucleotides are TGCGCCAGCAGCCTTGAGACAGGGGGTTACAATGAGCAGTTCTTC. This codes for CASSLETGGYNEQFF.

Here the CDR3 reads CASSMISGYSNQPQHF. For the CDR3, the DNA is TGTGCCAGTAGTATGATTTCAGGGTATAGCAATCAGCCCCAGCATTTT. The chain links TRBV19 to TRBJ1-5, with D possibly matching TRBD1 (5 bases). The CDR3 extends over 16 amino acids. The ends were cut back, 3 bases at V and 0 bases at J, with 12 bases in the middle. CDR1 and CDR2 (germline): LNHDA, SQIVND (reference sequence). The full variable domain, rest sourced from reference TRBV19 and TRBJ1-5, is DGGITQSPKYLFRKEGQNVTLSCEQNLNHDAMYWYRQDPGQGLRLIYYSQIVNDFQKGDIAEGYSVSREKKESFPLTVTSAQKNPTAFYLCASSMISGYSNQPQHFGDGTRLSIL.

The chain uses TRBV6-4 and TRBJ2-1; 11 bases map to TRBD1. From germline, CDR1 is MRHNA and CDR2 SNTAGT. The CDR3 has 18 amino acids. The trim removed 8 bases at V and 3 bases at J, leaving 15 bases unmatched. The CDR3 protein is CASRGQGDWNCLYNEQFF. The CDR3 DNA reads as TGTGCCAGCCGGGGACAGGGGGACTGGAATTGCCTCTACAATGAGCAGTTCTTC.

This sequence joins TRBV10-1 and TRBJ2-1, with TRBD1 as a possible D gene (6 bases). The CDR3 is 14 amino acids. The germline V gene has CDR1 WNHNN and CDR2 SYGVQD (reference sequence). V lost 4 bases to trimming and J lost 2 bases, with 9 bases between them. The CDR3 region is CASSAGTTYNEQFF. Here the CDR3 DNA reads TGCGCCAGCAGTGCCGGGACAACCTACAATGAGCAGTTCTTC.

The chain combines TRBV13 with TRBJ1-1; a weak D match, TRBD1 (6 bases). Deletions cut 6 bases from V and 10 bases from J, with 24 bases between. Germline lookup yields CDR1 PRHDT and CDR2 FYEKMQ (reference sequence). The length of the CDR3 is 15 residues. CDR3 protein: CASRSWEGGLAGAFF. The CDR3, as DNA: TGTGCCAGCAGATCATGGGAAGGGGGTTTAGCGGGAGCTTTCTTT.

The chain employs TRBV6-5 and TRBJ1-4; D is unclear. V gave up 0 bases and J gave up 7 bases, with 12 bases separating them. CDR3 length equals 15 residues. The germline V gene encodes CDR1 MNHEY and CDR2 SVGAGI. CDR3 nucleotides: TGTGCCAGCAGTTACTCGATCGGGATGGGTGAAAAACTGTTTTTT. Residues: CASSYSIGMGEKLFF.

This clone came up a few times. V and J are TRBV5-1 and TRBJ1-2; no clear D gene. Trimming took 4 bases from V and 0 from J, leaving 10 bases between them. Germline CDR1 reads SGHRS; CDR2 reads YFSETQ. This CDR3 has 14 residues. As DNA, the CDR3 is TGCGCCAGCAGCCTGAGCCCGACTAACTATGGCTACACCTTC. Translation: CASSLSPTNYGYTF.

The chain combines TRBV5-1 with TRBJ1-4; 9 positions agree with TRBD1. CDR3 length equals 14 residues. V gave up 4 bases and J gave up 7 bases; unmatched junction bases: 5. Germline CDR1 is SGHRS and CDR2 is YFSETQ. The chain's CDR3 is CASSQAGQGEKLFF. The CDR3 nucleotides read TGCGCCAGCAGCCAGGCGGGACAGGGTGAAAAACTGTTTTTT.

The rearrangement links TRBV7-9 to TRBJ2-1; TRBD2 aligns across 14 bases. The CDR3 spans 18 residues. Germline CDR1 SEHNR, CDR2 FQNEAQ (reference sequence). V dropped 5 bases and J dropped 6; count of bases not matched to a gene: 12. Here the CDR3 reads CASSDSPGGLAGANEQFF. CDR3 coding DNA: TGTGCCAGCAGCGACTCCCCAGGGGGACTAGCGGGAGCCAATGAGCAGTTCTTC. The full variable domain, with the rest looked up from reference TRBV7-9 and TRBJ2-1, is DTGVSQNPRHKITKRGQNVTFRCDPISEHNRLYWYRQTLGQGPEFLTYFQNEAQLEKSRLLSDRFSAERPKGSFSTLEIQRTEQGDSAMYLCASSDSPGGLAGANEQFFGPGTRLTVL.

The chain links TRBV4-1 to TRBJ2-3; D call uncertain. Between the trimmed V and J ends, which lost 0 bases and 2 bases, there was a span of 9 bases. Germline-derived CDR1 and CDR2 are MGHRA and YSYEKL. The CDR3 spans 15 residues. CDR3 sequence (DNA): TGCGCCAGCAGCCAAGAGAAGGAGCTCACAGATACGCAGTATTTT. Its protein product is CASSQEKELTDTQYF.